The 28 T cell receptor beta chains presented below share a single source sample, sequenced in a study of cytomegalovirus exposure and HLA in healthy donors (dated by TCRdb to 2017 to 2019). Library prep was done by the immunoSEQ multiplex PCR assay. For the multiplex PCR, a mixture combining 60 forward primers for TCR Vbeta segments and 13 reverse primers for TCR Jbeta segments was used. In TCRdb, the immuneACCESS table is reduced to in-frame sequences with V and J assigned. These tables do not hold every clone; where another copy was compared, an unresolved V gene accounts for under half, and the others remain unexplained. Present in this sample are some 170,000 clones, roughly 10% of which were seen just once. Approximately 1.4% of the sample goes to the ten largest clones. Sequenced input: PBMCs. These receptors originate from a woman in her 30s in good health and CMV-seropositive.

This chain links TRBV6-6 with TRBJ2-5, with TRBD2 identical over 7 bases. With 0 bases clipped from V and 4 bases from J, the junction kept 8 bases outside the gene matches. This CDR3 has 16 amino acids. Germline V lookup: CDR1 MNHNY, CDR2 SVGAGI (reference sequence). The CDR3 sequence is CASSYSGGRATETQYF. The CDR3, as DNA: TGTGCCAGCAGTTACTCGGGGGGGAGGGCCACAGAGACCCAGTACTTC.

The chain joins TRBV7-9 to TRBJ1-1; TRBD1 might be the D (5 bases). The V gene's germline CDR1 is SEHNR and CDR2 FQNEAQ (reference sequence). V was pared by 4 bases and J by 5 bases, with 17 bases between. The CDR3 sequence is 15 residues long. CDR3 sequence (DNA): TGTGCCAGCAGCTCCGGGGGTAGGAGTGGGACTGAAGCTTTCTTT. Protein: CASSSGGRSGTEAFF.

This clone was seen more than once but under ten times. The chain joins TRBV5-1 to TRBJ2-1, with TRBD2 matching over 12 bases. The J segment lost 9 bases and the V segment lost 2 bases, leaving 6 bases of the junction unmatched. CDR3 size: 15 residues. Germline V gene sequence: CDR1 SGHRS, CDR2 YFSETQ. The CDR3 DNA sequence: TGCGCCAGCAGCTTACGGACTAGCGGGAACAGTGAGCAGTTCTTC. Its protein product is CASSLRTSGNSEQFF.

In this sample, this clone turned up many times. The chain recombines TRBV7-8 with TRBJ1-5; 10 bases line up with TRBD1. Trimming removed 6 bases from V and 2 bases from J; junction bases left unmatched: 16. The CDR3 spans 19 residues. Germline-derived CDR1 and CDR2 are SGHVS and FQNEAQ. CDR3 nucleotides: TGTGCCAGCAGTTTTAGGGAGGGGACAGGGGCGTTTGGCAATCAGCCCCAGCATTTT. Amino acid sequence: CASSFREGTGAFGNQPQHF. Filled out from reference TRBV7-8 and TRBJ1-5, the complete variable domain reads GAGVSQSPRYKVAKRGQDVALRCDPISGHVSLFWYQQALGQGPEFLTYFQNEAQLDKSGLPSDRFFAERPEGSVSTLKIQRTQQEDSAVYLCASSFREGTGAFGNQPQHFGDGTRLSIL.

V and J are TRBV27 and TRBJ2-7; 8 bases map to TRBD1. This CDR3 comprises 16 residues. V dropped 4 bases and J dropped 0; count of bases not matched to a gene: 8. Germline loops: CDR1 MNHEY, CDR2 SMNVEV (reference sequence). The CDR3 loop is CASSSDRVRSSYEQYF. The CDR3 DNA follows: TGTGCCAGCAGTTCGGACAGGGTAAGGAGCTCCTACGAGCAGTACTTC.

This clone was detected a few times. The V call is TRBV19, the J call TRBJ2-3, with a weak D call TRBD2 (6 bases). Trimming took 4 bases from V and 0 from J, leaving 14 bases between them. This CDR3 contains 16 residues. In germline, CDR1 is LNHDA, CDR2 SQIVND (reference sequence). The CDR3 DNA follows: TGTGCCAGTAGTACAGGCAGGCGGGATAGCACAGATACGCAGTATTTT. Its protein product is CASSTGRRDSTDTQYF.

This clone was observed a few times. The gene calls are TRBV29-1 and TRBJ2-1; possibly TRBD2 for D (5 bases). This CDR3 spans 13 amino acids. The V gene's germline CDR1 is SQVTM and CDR2 ANQGSEA. Trimming pared 4 bases from V and 4 bases from J, leaving 11 bases between. The CDR3 coding sequence is TGCAGCGTTGTAGCGTCATTTTACAATGAGCAGTTCTTC. This gives the protein CSVVASFYNEQFF.

The gene calls are TRBV27 and TRBJ1-6; tentatively, D is TRBD1 (6 bases). The ends were cut back, 4 bases at V and 9 bases at J, with 13 bases in the middle. The length of the CDR3 is 14 residues. Germline V gives CDR1 MNHEY, CDR2 SMNVEV (reference sequence). The CDR3 DNA reads TGTGCCAGCAGTTCAACAGGGCCGGGTTCACCCCTCCACTTT. The encoded protein is CASSSTGPGSPLHF.

This clone was seen only a few times. The chain uses TRBV7-9 and TRBJ2-5; TRBD2 matches 10 bases. With V trimmed by 6 bases and J by 5 bases, 9 bases remained unmatched. CDR3 length equals 15 residues. Germline lookup yields CDR1 SEHNR and CDR2 FQNEAQ (reference sequence). The CDR3 region is CASRVAGGPTETQYF. CDR3 coding DNA: TGTGCCAGCAGGGTAGCGGGAGGCCCCACGGAGACCCAGTACTTC.

This clone was counted only a few times. The chain uses TRBV7-2 and TRBJ1-1; tentatively, D is TRBD1 (5 bases). This CDR3 region has 16 residues. Trimming took 5 bases from V and 0 from J, leaving 16 bases between them. CDR1 and CDR2 (germline): SGHTA, FQGNSA. The CDR3 here is CASSPRQSLMNTEAFF. DNA of the CDR3: TGTGCCAGCAGCCCCCGACAGTCGCTAATGAACACTGAAGCTTTCTTT.

The J gene is TRBJ2-1, the V gene TRBV7-9; 8 bases align to TRBD2. The CDR3 extends over 17 amino acids. Germline assignment: CDR1 SEHNR and CDR2 FQNEAQ (reference sequence). The ends lost 1 base at V and 5 bases at J; junction bases unmatched: 10. In DNA, the CDR3 is TGTGCCAGCAGCTTAGGATTAGGGGGACTAGTCCACAATGAGCAGTTCTTC. Translated, it gives CASSLGLGGLVHNEQFF. Variable domain in full (rest from reference TRBV7-9 and TRBJ2-1): DTGVSQNPRHKITKRGQNVTFRCDPISEHNRLYWYRQTLGQGPEFLTYFQNEAQLEKSRLLSDRFSAERPKGSFSTLEIQRTEQGDSAMYLCASSLGLGGLVHNEQFFGPGTRLTVL.

On this clone itself: Different DNA sequences within this sample yield the same CDR3. The rearrangement uses TRBV27 and TRBJ2-7, with unresolved D. Per germline, CDR1 MNHEY and CDR2 SMNVEV (reference sequence). The CDR3 runs 12 residues. V dropped 4 bases and J dropped 0 bases, with 4 bases sitting between them. The CDR3 sequence is CASSSSSYEQYF. CDR3 DNA sequence: TGTGCCAGCAGTTCTAGCTCCTACGAGCAGTACTTC.

Only a few counts were recorded for this clone. This chain connects TRBV5-1 to TRBJ2-1; 14 positions agree with TRBD2. Germline assignment: CDR1 SGHRS and CDR2 YFSETQ. The junction had 6 bases not matched to a gene; V was cut back by 4 bases and J by 9 bases. The CDR3 is made up of 15 amino acids. The CDR3 region has the DNA TGCGCCAGCAGCCAGGGACTAGCGGGAGTTATTGAGCAGTTCTTC. It yields the protein CASSQGLAGVIEQFF.

A few counts support this clone. The chain employs TRBV2 and TRBJ2-3; 7 bases match TRBD2. V trimming: 6 bases; J trimming: 1 base; junction bases outside the gene matches: 4. Germline CDR1 and CDR2: SNHLY and FYNNEI. This CDR3 spans 14 amino acids. CDR3 sequence (DNA): TGTGCCAGCAGACGACTAGCCCGCACAGATACGCAGTATTTT. This sequence encodes CASRRLARTDTQYF.

CDR3 DNA: TGTGCCAGCAGCTTAGGTCGGGACAGGAGAAATTCACCCCTCCACTTT. Protein: CASSLGRDRRNSPLHF. This chain links TRBV7-6 with TRBJ1-6; 8 nucleotides agree with TRBD1. Germline assignment: CDR1 SGHVS and CDR2 FNYEAQ. This CDR3 spans 16 amino acids. V was pared by 1 base and J by 7 bases, with 6 bases of the junction left unmatched.

This clone was seen more than once but under ten times. A junction end diverges from the germline sequence, so it may reflect a read error. The chain joins TRBV11-2 to TRBJ2-7, with TRBD1 matching 7 bases. The CDR3 covers 15 residues. The germline V gene encodes CDR1 SGHAT and CDR2 FQNNGV. In DNA form, the CDR3 reads TGTGCCAGCAGCCTAGACCCAGGGGGAATCAACGAGCAGTACTTC. This codes for CASSLDPGGINEQYF.

DNA of the CDR3: TGCGCCAGCAGCCACCAGGGGGCGCGGGGTTATGGCTACACCTTC. Translation gives CASSHQGARGYGYTF. The rearrangement joins TRBV4-1 to TRBJ1-2, with 8 bases fitting TRBD1. Germline-derived CDR1 and CDR2 are MGHRA and YSYEKL. V shed 3 bases and J 5 bases; nucleotides not matched to a gene: 8. CDR3 length: 15 amino acids.

Only a few counts were recorded for this clone. The V gene is TRBV15, the J gene TRBJ2-7; D is unresolved. Germline CDR1 is LNHNV and CDR2 is YYDKDF (reference sequence). The CDR3 is 15 residues long. With 1 base removed from V and 6 bases from J, the gap between germline ends came to 16 bases. For the CDR3, the DNA is TGTGCCACCAGCAGAGCCCCATTGCGTGCAGGCGAGCAGTACTTC. Amino acid sequence: CATSRAPLRAGEQYF.

This clone was seen a few times. The V call is TRBV7-9, the J call TRBJ2-6; no reliable D call. The CDR3 is 14 residues long. The V end was cut by 3 bases, the J end by 0 bases, with 3 bases between. Germline V gene data show CDR1 as SEHNR and CDR2 as FQNEAQ (reference sequence). CDR3 in amino acids: CASSFSSGANVLTF. In DNA, the CDR3 is TGTGCCAGCAGCTTTAGCTCTGGGGCCAACGTCCTGACTTTC. Looking up the rest from reference TRBV7-9 and TRBJ2-6 gives the full variable domain: DTGVSQNPRHKITKRGQNVTFRCDPISEHNRLYWYRQTLGQGPEFLTYFQNEAQLEKSRLLSDRFSAERPKGSFSTLEIQRTEQGDSAMYLCASSFSSGANVLTFGAGSRLTVL.

This clone was counted between two and nine times. One junction end does not reproduce the germline sequence, and a read error may be involved. This chain joins TRBV2 and TRBJ1-5; 9 bases fit TRBD1. This CDR3 region has 13 residues. Germline lookup yields CDR1 SNHLY and CDR2 FYNNEI. CDR3 sequence reads: CASSDSPRQGGSF. As DNA, the CDR3 is TGTGCCAGCAGTGATAGTCCAAGACAGGGGGGGTCATTT.

The V gene is TRBV7-6, the J gene TRBJ1-2, with no clear D. CDR3 length equals 12 residues. V dropped 5 bases and J dropped 8 bases, with 12 bases sitting between them. Germline CDR1 is SGHVS and CDR2 is FNYEAQ. CDR3 bases: TGTGCCAGCAGCCCCGTGATTAGCGGCTACACCTTC. Protein product: CASSPVISGYTF.

The sample holds a few counts of this clone. This chain links TRBV6-4 with TRBJ2-1, with TRBD2 matching 10 bases. CDR1 is MRHNA and CDR2 is SNTAGT in the germline V gene. V shed 4 bases, J shed 5 bases, and the junction held 14 bases outside the gene matches. This CDR3 has 18 amino acids. This CDR3 is CASSASGRAFGTHNEQFF. DNA for the CDR3: TGTGCCAGCAGTGCGAGCGGGAGGGCCTTCGGGACTCACAATGAGCAGTTCTTC.

The chain couples TRBV5-4 to TRBJ2-2, with 8 bases lining up with TRBD1. The CDR3 is made up of 17 amino acids. With V trimmed by 0 bases and J by 3 bases, 7 bases remained unmatched. In germline, CDR1 is SGHNT, CDR2 YYREEE (reference sequence). CDR3 coding DNA: TGTGCCAGCAGCTTGGCCCGGACAGGGATTGACACCGGGGAGCTGTTTTTT. It specifies CASSLARTGIDTGELFF.

This clone was seen a few times. The chain combines TRBV4-2 with TRBJ2-2; 8 nucleotides match TRBD2. Germline-derived CDR1 and CDR2 are LGHNA and YNFKEQ. The CDR3 totals 16 residues. The V and J ends lost 1 base and 6 bases, in that order; junction bases with no gene match: 7. The CDR3 region is CASSQVGAGVAGELFF. The CDR3 region has the DNA TGTGCCAGCAGCCAAGTAGGAGCGGGAGTCGCCGGGGAGCTGTTTTTT.

The J gene is TRBJ2-1, the V gene TRBV10-1; maybe TRBD2 (5 bases). The germline gives CDR1 WNHNN, CDR2 SYGVQD (reference sequence). The CDR3 has 15 amino acids. V lost 2 bases and J 6 bases, leaving 14 bases between the germline ends. The CDR3 is CASSEGRVTPNEQFF. The CDR3 region has the DNA TGCGCCAGCAGTGAGGGGCGGGTTACCCCCAATGAGCAGTTCTTC.

This clone was counted between two and nine times. The V call is TRBV6-1, the J call TRBJ2-7, with TRBD2 identical over 7 bases. Germline V lookup: CDR1 MNHNS, CDR2 SASEGT. This CDR3 contains 16 residues. The trim removed 2 bases at V and 0 bases at J, leaving 7 bases unmatched. Here the CDR3 DNA reads TGTGCCAGCAGTGAACCGACTAGCAGGAGCTCCTACGAGCAGTACTTC. Translating it yields CASSEPTSRSSYEQYF.

This clone was detected a few times. This rearrangement joins TRBV6-5 to TRBJ2-1; 7 bases agree with TRBD2. Germline V gene data show CDR1 as MNHEY and CDR2 as SVGAGI. This CDR3 is built from 16 residues. V was pared by 4 bases and J by 5 bases, with 11 bases of the junction left unmatched. CDR3: CASSSWRAGANNEQFF. CDR3 coding DNA: TGTGCCAGCAGTTCCTGGCGGGCGGGAGCGAACAATGAGCAGTTCTTC.

V is TRBV6-6 and J is TRBJ2-3; no clear D gene. The V end was cut by 2 bases, the J end by 6 bases, with 6 bases between. From germline, CDR1 is MNHNY and CDR2 SVGAGI (reference sequence). This CDR3 contains 12 residues. For the CDR3, the DNA is TGTGCCAGCAGTTACGGGCCGGATACGCAGTATTTT. Its translation is CASSYGPDTQYF.